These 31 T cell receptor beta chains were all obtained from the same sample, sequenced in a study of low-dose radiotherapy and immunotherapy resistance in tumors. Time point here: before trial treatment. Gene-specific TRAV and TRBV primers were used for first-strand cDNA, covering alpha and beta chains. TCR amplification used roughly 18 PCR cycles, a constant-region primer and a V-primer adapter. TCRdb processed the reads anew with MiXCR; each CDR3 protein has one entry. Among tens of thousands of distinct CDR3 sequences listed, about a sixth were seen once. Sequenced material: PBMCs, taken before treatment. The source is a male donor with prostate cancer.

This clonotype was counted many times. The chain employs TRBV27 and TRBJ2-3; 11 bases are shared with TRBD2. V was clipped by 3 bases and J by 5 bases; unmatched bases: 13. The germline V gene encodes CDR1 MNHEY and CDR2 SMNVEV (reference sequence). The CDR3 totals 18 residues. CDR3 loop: CASSFDALSGGAQDTQYF. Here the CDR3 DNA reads TGTGCCAGCAGTTTTGACGCCCTTAGCGGGGGGGCCCAAGATACGCAGTATTTT.

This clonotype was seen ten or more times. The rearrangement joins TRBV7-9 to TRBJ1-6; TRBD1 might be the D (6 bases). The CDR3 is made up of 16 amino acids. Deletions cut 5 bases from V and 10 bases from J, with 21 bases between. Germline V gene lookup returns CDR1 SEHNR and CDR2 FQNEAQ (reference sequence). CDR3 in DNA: TGTGCCAGCAGCCGACGGGGGACACAGGGTGGGTCACCCCTCCACTTT. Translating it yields CASSRRGTQGGSPLHF.

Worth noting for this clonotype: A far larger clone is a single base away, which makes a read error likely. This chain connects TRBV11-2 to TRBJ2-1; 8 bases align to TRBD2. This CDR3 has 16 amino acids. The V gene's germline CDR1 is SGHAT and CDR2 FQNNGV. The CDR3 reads CASSLDAGGRYNEQSF. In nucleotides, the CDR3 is TGTGCCAGCAGCTTAGATGCGGGGGGCCGTTACAATGAGCAGTCCTTC.

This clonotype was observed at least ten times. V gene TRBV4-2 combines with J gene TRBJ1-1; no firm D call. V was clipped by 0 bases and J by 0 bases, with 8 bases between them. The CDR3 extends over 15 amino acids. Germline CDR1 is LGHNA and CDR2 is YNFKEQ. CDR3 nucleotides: TGTGCCAGCAGCCAAGAGGGCACATTGAACACTGAAGCTTTCTTT. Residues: CASSQEGTLNTEAFF.

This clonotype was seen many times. CDR3 bases: TGTGCCTGGAGTGTACTGCGGGGGCCCGCGAACACCGGGGAGCTGTTTTTT. Protein: CAWSVLRGPANTGELFF. V gene TRBV30 combines with J gene TRBJ2-2, with D tentatively TRBD2 (7 bases). Germline CDR1 reads GTSNPN; CDR2 reads SVGIG (reference sequence). This CDR3 is 17 amino acids long. Deletions cut 0 bases from V and 0 bases from J, with 14 bases between.

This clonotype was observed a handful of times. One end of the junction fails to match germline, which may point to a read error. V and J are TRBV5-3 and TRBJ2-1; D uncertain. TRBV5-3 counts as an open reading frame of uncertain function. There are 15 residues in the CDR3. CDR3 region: CASSLDPSSYNEQFF. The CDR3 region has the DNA TGTGCCAGCAGCTTGGACCCTAGCTCCTACAATGAGCAGTTCTTC.

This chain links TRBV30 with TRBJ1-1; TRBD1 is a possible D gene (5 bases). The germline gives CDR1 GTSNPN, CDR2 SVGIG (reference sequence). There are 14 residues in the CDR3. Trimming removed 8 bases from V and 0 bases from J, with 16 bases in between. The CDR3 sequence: CAGGRAEMNTEAFF. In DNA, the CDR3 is TGTGCCGGGGGGAGGGCAGAAATGAACACTGAAGCTTTCTTT.

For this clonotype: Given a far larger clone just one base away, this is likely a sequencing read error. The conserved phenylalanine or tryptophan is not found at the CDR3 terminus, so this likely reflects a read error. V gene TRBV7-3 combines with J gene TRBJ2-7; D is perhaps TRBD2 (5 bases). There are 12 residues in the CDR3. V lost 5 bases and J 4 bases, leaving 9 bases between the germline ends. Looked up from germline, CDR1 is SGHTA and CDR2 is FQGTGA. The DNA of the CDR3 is TGTGCCAGCAGCCCCGGGGATTACGAGCAGTACTGC. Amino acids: CASSPGDYEQYC.

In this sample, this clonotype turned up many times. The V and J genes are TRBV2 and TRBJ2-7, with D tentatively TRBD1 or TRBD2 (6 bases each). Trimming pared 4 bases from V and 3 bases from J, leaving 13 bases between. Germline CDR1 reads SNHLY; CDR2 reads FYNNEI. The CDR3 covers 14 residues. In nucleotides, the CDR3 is TGTGCCAGCAGTGTCGCGGGACACAGCTACGAGCAGTACTTC. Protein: CASSVAGHSYEQYF.

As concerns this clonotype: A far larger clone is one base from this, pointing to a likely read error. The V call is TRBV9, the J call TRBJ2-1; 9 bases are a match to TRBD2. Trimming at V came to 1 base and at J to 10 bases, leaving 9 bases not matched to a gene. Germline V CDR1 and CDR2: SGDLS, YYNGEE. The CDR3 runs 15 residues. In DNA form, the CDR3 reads TGTGCCAGCAGCGTAAGCGGGGGGTCGACCTACGAGCAGTTCTTC. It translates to CASSVSGGSTYEQFF.

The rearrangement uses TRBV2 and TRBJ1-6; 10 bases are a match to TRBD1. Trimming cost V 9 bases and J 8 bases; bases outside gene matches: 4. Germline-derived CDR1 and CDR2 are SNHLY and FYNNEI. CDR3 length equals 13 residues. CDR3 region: CASLGQGYSPLHF. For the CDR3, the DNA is TGTGCCAGTTTGGGACAGGGGTATTCACCCCTCCACTTT. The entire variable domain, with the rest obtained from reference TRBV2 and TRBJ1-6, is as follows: EPEVTQTPSHQVTQMGQEVILRCVPISNHLYFYWYRQILGQKVEFLVSFYNNEISEKSEIFDDQFSVERPDGSNFTLKIRSTKLEDSAMYFCASLGQGYSPLHFGNGTRLTVT.

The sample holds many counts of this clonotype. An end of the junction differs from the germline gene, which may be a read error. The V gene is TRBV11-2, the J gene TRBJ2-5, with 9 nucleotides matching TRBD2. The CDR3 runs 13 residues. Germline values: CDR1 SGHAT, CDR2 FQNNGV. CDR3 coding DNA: TGCGCCAGCAGGGCGGGGGGGGAAGAGACCCAGTACTTC. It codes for CASRAGGEETQYF.

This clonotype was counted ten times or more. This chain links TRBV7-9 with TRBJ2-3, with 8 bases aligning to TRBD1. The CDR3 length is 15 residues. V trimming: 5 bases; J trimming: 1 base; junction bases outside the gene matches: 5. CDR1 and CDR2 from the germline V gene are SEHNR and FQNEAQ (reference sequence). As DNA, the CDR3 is TGTGCCAGCAGCCTCAGGGGGCCGGGCACAGATACGCAGTATTTT. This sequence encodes CASSLRGPGTDTQYF.

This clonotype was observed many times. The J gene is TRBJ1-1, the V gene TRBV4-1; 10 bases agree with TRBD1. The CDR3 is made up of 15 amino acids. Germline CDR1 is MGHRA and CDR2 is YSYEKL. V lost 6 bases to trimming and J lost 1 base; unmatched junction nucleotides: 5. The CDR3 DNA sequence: TGCGCCAGCAGGACAGGGGGCGGAGGGAACACTGAAGCTTTCTTT. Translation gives CASRTGGGGNTEAFF.

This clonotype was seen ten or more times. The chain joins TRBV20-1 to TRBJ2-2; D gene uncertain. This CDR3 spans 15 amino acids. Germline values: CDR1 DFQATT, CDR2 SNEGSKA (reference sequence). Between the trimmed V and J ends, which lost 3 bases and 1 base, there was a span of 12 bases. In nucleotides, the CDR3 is TGCAGTGCTAGGAAGGGAAGCATGAACACCGGGGAGCTGTTTTTT. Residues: CSARKGSMNTGELFF.

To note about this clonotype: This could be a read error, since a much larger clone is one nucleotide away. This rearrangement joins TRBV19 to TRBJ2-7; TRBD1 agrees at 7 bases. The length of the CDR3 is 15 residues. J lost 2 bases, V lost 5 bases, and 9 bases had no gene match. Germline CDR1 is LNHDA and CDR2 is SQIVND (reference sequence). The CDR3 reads CASSAQGQTTYEQYF. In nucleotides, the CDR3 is TGTGCCAGTAGTGCCCAGGGACAGACTACCTACGAGCAGTACTTC.

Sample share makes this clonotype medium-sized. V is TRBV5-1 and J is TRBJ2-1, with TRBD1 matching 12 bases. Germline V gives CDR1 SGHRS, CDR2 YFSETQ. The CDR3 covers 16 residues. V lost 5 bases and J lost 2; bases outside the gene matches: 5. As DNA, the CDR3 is TGCGCCAGCAGTCCCGGGACAGGGGGCCCCTACAATGAGCAGTTCTTC. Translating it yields CASSPGTGGPYNEQFF.

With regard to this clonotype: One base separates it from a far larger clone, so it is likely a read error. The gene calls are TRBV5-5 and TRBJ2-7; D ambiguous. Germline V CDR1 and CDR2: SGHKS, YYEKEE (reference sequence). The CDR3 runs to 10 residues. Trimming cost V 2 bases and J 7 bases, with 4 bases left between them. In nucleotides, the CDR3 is TGTGCCAGCAGCTTCGATGAGCAGTACTTC. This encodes CASSFDEQYF.

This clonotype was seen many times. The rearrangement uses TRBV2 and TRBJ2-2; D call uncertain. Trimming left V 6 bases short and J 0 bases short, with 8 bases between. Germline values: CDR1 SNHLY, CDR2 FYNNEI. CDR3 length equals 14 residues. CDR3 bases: TGTGCCAGCAGACGAGCCCCGAACACCGGGGAGCTGTTTTTT. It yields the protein CASRRAPNTGELFF. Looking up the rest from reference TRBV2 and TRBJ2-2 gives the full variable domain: EPEVTQTPSHQVTQMGQEVILRCVPISNHLYFYWYRQILGQKVEFLVSFYNNEISEKSEIFDDQFSVERPDGSNFTLKIRSTKLEDSAMYFCASRRAPNTGELFFGEGSRLTVL.

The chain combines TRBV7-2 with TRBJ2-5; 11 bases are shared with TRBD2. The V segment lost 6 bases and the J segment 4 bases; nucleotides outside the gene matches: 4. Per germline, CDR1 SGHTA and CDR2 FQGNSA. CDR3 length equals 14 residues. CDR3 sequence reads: CASSLTSGGETQYF. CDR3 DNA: TGTGCCAGCAGTCTTACTAGCGGGGGAGAGACCCAGTACTTC.

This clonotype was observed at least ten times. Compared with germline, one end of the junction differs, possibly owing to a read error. DNA of the CDR3: TGTGCCAGCAGCTTAGCGCAGAGTACCCACTTC. Its translation: CASSLAQSTHF. The chain is built from TRBV5-6 and TRBJ2-5; unclear D gene. The CDR3 runs to 11 residues. CDR1 and CDR2 (germline): SGHDT, YYEEEE.

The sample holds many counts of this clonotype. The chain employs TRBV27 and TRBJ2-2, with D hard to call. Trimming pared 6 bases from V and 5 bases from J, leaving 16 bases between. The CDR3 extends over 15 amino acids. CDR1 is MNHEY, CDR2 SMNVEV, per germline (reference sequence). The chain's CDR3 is CASSFGSLGTGELFF. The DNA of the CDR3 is TGTGCCAGCAGCTTCGGCAGCCTGGGGACCGGGGAGCTGTTTTTT.

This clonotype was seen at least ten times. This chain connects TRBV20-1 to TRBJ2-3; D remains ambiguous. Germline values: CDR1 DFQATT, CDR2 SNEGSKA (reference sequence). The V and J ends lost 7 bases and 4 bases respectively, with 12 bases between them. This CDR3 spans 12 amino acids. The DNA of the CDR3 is TGCAGTGTGTTTATGAGTGCAGATACGCAGTATTTT. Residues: CSVFMSADTQYF.

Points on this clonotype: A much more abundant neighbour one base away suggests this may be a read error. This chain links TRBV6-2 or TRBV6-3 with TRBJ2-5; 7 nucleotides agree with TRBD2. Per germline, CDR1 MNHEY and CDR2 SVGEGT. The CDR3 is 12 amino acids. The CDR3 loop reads CAGSRDYKTQYF. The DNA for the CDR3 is TGTGCCGGCAGTCGGGACTACAAGACCCAGTACTTC.

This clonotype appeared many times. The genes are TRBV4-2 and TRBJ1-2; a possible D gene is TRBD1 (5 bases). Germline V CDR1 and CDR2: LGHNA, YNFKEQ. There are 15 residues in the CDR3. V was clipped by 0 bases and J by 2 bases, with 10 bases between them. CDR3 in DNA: TGTGCCAGCAGCCAAGATGGGGCCAGAAACTATGGCTACACCTTC. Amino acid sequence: CASSQDGARNYGYTF.

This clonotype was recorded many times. The CDR3 sequence is CASTRSRGLTDTQYF. In DNA, the CDR3 is TGTGCCAGTACCCGCTCGCGGGGGCTGACAGATACGCAGTATTTT. The rearrangement links TRBV6-2 or TRBV6-3 to TRBJ2-3; D possibly corresponds to TRBD2 (7 bases). V was pared by 9 bases and J by 3 bases, with 19 bases between. Germline V gives CDR1 MNHEY, CDR2 SVGEGT. This CDR3 has 15 residues.

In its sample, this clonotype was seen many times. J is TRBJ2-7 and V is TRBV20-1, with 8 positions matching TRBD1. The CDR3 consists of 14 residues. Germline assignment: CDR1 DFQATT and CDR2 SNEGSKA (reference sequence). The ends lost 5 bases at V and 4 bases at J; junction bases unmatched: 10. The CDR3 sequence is CSAEDREEGYEQYF. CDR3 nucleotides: TGCAGTGCTGAGGACAGGGAAGAGGGGTACGAGCAGTACTTC.

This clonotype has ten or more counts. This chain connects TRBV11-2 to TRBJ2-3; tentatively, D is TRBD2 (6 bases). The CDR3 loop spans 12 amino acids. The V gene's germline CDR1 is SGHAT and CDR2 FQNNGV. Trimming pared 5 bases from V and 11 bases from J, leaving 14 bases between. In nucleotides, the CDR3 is TGTGCCAGCAGCGCCCCCGGGACTTTGCAGTATTTT. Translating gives CASSAPGTLQYF.

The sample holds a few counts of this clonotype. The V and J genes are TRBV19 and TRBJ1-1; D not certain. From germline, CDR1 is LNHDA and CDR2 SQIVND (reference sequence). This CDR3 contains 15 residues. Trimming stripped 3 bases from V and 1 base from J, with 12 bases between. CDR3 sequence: CASSMRREGNTEAFF. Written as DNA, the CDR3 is TGTGCCAGTAGTATGAGGAGGGAGGGGAACACTGAAGCTTTCTTT.

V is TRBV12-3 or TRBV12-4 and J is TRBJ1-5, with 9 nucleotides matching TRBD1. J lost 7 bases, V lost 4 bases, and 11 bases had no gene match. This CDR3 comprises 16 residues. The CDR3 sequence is CASSSEWGQGRQPQHF. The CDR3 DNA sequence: TGTGCCAGCAGTTCGGAATGGGGACAGGGACGACAGCCCCAGCATTTT.

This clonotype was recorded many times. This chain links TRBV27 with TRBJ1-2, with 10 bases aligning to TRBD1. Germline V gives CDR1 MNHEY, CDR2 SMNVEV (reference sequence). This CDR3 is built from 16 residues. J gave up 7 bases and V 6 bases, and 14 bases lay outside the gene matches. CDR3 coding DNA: TGTGCCAGCAGCCTTCGGCCCCGGGACAGGGGTTCTGGCTACACCTTC. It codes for CASSLRPRDRGSGYTF.